Below, one T cell receptor beta chain is given with its context. Its antigen has not been determined. There are no base qualities to consult, and no much larger clone falls within one base. The data belong to a study of blood T cell repertoires in COVID-19 (dated by TCRdb to 2020 to 2022). Background on the whole study: Samples covering the acute and convalescent phases of COVID-19 were provided by collaborators in the United States, Italy and Spain. Sample metadata almost always included a de-identified subject ID, COVID-19 status, age in years and sex. The dataset comprised deeply sampled blood TCRbeta repertoires from subjects exposed to, actively infected with, or recovered from COVID-19. The material from the prospective study consisted of cDNA or gDNA derived from T cells, B-cell-depleted T cells, or PBMCs. Samples came from the ongoing ImmuneRACE study (first 160 participants) plus 1,254 subjects from 6 global collaborators. A freely available public database, intended as a resource for researchers studying the immune response to SARS-CoV-2, is where the repertoires were released. HLA class I and class II types, where available, came from metadata supplied by the sample provider rather than from assay-based typing. General study outcomes and caveats: Clinical and demographic metadata were provided uncurated, with the amount varying by source and participant.

CDR1 SGHAT and CDR2 FQNNGV were looked up in the germline V gene. From V the trimming removes 4 bases and from J it removes 0 bases, while the gene matches leave 9 bases of the junction unaccounted for. There are 17 amino acids in the CDR3, from cysteine to phenylalanine inclusive. Only the CDR3 region is kept as DNA, spanning 51 bases read in frame from base 1. Whole blood was collected in K2EDTA tubes by collaborating institutions according to the institutions' own protocols. For TCRbeta analysis, collaborator samples were shipped as frozen whole blood, as isolated PBMCs, or as DNA extracted from either sample type. TCRbeta CDR3 regions were amplified from genomic DNA using the immunoSEQ Assay, a bias-controlled multiplex PCR. On the authors' methods: Within the assay, amplification of reference gene primers was used to estimate how many nucleated cells each sample contained. To quantify the absolute abundance of each unique TCRbeta CDR3 rearrangement, sequence reads were collapsed and filtered. Productive Simpson clonality was computed per sample as the square root of Simpson's diversity index over productive rearrangements. TCRdb took this table from immuneACCESS and kept in-frame rearrangements with V and J called. Such tables lack part of the clones; where checked against another copy, unresolved V genes explain under half of the gap, and the rest is unexplained. Clone size and the V and J calls come from that table; the DNA yielded D and trimming. Across this sample there are roughly 230,000 clones, with more than 65% seen only once. The top ten clones comprise approximately 4.7% of the sample.

Material for sequencing was peripheral blood. The chain is made from TRBV11-2 and TRBJ2-1, and TRBD2 aligns with 7 junction nucleotides. The sequence derives from a man aged 45 to 65 with active or convalescent COVID-19. In nucleotide form, the sequence is TGTGCCAGCAGCTCCCGAGGGCGGGGGAGCTCCTACAATGAGCAGTTCTTC. Translated, this gives CASSSRGRGSSYNEQFF.